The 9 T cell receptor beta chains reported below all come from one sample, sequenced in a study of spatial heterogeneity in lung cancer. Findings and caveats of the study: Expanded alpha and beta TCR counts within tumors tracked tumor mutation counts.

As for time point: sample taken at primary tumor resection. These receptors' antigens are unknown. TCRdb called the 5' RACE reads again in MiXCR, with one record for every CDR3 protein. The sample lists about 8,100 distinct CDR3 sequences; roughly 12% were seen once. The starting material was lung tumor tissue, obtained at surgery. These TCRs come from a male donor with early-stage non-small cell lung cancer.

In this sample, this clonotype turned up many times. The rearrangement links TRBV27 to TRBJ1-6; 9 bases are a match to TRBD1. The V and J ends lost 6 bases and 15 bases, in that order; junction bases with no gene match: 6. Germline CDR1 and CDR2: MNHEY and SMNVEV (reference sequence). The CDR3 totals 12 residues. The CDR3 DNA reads TGTGCCAGCAGCTGGGACAGGGACTACCTCCACTTT. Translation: CASSWDRDYLHF.

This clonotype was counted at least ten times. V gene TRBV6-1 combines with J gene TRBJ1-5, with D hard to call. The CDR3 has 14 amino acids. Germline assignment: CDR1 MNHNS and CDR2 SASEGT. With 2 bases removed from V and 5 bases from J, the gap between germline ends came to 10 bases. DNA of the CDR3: TGTGCCAGCAGTGAAATGCACAGTGATCAGCCCCAGCATTTT. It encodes CASSEMHSDQPQHF.

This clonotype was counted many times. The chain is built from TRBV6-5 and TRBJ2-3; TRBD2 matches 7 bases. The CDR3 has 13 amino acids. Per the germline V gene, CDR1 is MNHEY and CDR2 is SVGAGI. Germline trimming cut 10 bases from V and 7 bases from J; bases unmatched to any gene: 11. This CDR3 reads CATSRDYTYTQYF. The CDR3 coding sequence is TGTGCCACTTCGAGGGACTACACCTATACGCAGTATTTT.

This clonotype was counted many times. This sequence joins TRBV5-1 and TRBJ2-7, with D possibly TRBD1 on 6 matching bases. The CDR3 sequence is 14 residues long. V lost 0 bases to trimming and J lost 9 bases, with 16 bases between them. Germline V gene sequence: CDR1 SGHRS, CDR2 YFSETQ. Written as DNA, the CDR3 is TGCGCCAGCAGCTTGGATGCAACAGGGTTTGGGCAGTACTTC. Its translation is CASSLDATGFGQYF.

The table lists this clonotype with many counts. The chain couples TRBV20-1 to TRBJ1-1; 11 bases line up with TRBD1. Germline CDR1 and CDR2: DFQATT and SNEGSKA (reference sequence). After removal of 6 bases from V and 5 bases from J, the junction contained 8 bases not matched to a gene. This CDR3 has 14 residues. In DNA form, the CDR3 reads TGCAGTGCATTCCCCGGGACAGGGGGGACTGAAGCTTTCTTT. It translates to CSAFPGTGGTEAFF.

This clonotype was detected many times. The CDR3 DNA reads TGTGCCAGCAGCTTAGTGGTGCTAGCGGGAGAAACACCCAATGAGCAGTTCTTC. Translation: CASSLVVLAGETPNEQFF. This chain links TRBV7-9 with TRBJ2-1; 10 bases are shared with TRBD2. V was pared by 1 base and J by 6 bases, with 12 bases of the junction left unmatched. The germline V gene has CDR1 SEHNR and CDR2 FQNEAQ (reference sequence). The CDR3 is made up of 18 amino acids.

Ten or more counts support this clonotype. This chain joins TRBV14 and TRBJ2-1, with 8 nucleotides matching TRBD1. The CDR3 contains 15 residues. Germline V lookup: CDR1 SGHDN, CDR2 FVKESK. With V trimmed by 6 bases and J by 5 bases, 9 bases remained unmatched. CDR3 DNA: TGTGCCAGCAGTCTACAGGGGGTACAGAACAATGAGCAGTTCTTC. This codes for CASSLQGVQNNEQFF.

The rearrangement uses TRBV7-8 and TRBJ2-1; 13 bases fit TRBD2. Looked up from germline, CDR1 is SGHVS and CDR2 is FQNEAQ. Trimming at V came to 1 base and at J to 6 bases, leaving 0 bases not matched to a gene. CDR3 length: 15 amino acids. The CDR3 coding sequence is TGTGCCAGCAGCTTAGGACTAGCGGGAGGCAATGAGCAGTTCTTC. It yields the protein CASSLGLAGGNEQFF.

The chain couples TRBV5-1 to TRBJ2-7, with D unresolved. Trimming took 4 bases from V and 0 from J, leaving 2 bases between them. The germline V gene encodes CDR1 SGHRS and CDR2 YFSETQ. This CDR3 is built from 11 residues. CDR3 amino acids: CASSNSYEQYF. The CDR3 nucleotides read TGCGCCAGCAGCAACTCCTACGAGCAGTACTTC.